The clone carrying this TCR beta chain came up a few times. This specimen belongs to a study of blood T cell repertoires in COVID-19. Assay used: immunoSEQ multiplex PCR; TCRdb lists only in-frame clones, some missing. The sample has about 250,000 clones, 65% to 90% seen once; the top ten hold more than 1.5%. This CDR3 has 16 amino acids. With 5 bases clipped from V and 4 bases from J, the junction kept 8 bases outside the gene matches. Germline V CDR1 and CDR2: SGHTA, FQGNSA. Participants spanned ages about 18 to 100 years and resided in about 25 US areas. Self-reported history from a screening survey and questionnaire set each donor's cohort.

The specimen was PBMCs or T cells enriched from blood (not recorded which). The chain carries TRBV7-2 and TRBJ2-3; 11 bases are a match to TRBD1. The origin of this receptor is a middle-aged man who had recovered from COVID-19. The CDR3 protein is CASSKRDRGWSDTQYF. CDR3 nucleotide sequence: TGTGCCAGCAGCAAACGGGACAGGGGGTGGTCAGATACGCAGTATTTT.